This entry lists 26 T cell receptor beta chains sequenced from one sample in a study of neoadjuvant anti-PD-1 for oral cavity cancer. Clones were read by immunoSEQ multiplex PCR, and TCRdb kept only the in-frame ones, dropping some. The table shows 15,000 or so clones, with approximately 71% occurring only once. The specimen was PBMCs, collected before nivolumab (anti-PD-1) treatment. These receptors were collected from a person aged 35 to 85 with oral cavity squamous cell carcinoma.

This clone was counted only a few times. This chain joins TRBV7-9 and TRBJ1-1; D unresolved. The V end was cut by 3 bases, the J end by 1 base, with 9 bases between. The CDR3 covers 14 residues. Germline V lookup: CDR1 SEHNR, CDR2 FQNEAQ (reference sequence). The CDR3 DNA sequence: TGTGCCAGCAGCTTGGGGAGGCAGAACACTGAAGCTTTCTTT. This codes for CASSLGRQNTEAFF.

The chain recombines TRBV9 with TRBJ1-1; a possible D gene is TRBD1 (5 bases). This CDR3 comprises 14 residues. CDR1 SGDLS and CDR2 YYNGEE come from the germline V gene. Trimming took 4 bases from V and 1 from J, leaving 11 bases between them. CDR3 coding DNA: TGTGCCAGCAGCAAACGACAGTCGAACACTGAAGCTTTCTTT. Residues: CASSKRQSNTEAFF.

V gene TRBV4-2 combines with J gene TRBJ1-2; TRBD1 aligns across 7 bases. Germline CDR1 reads LGHNA; CDR2 reads YNFKEQ. Losses at the gene ends were 3 bases for V and 4 bases for J; bases not matched to a gene: 11. The CDR3 is 16 amino acids. CDR3 amino acids: CASSHGGQVLSYGYTF. As DNA, the CDR3 is TGTGCCAGCAGCCACGGAGGACAGGTCTTATCCTATGGCTACACCTTC.

The rearrangement uses TRBV6-6 and TRBJ2-7, with TRBD2 matching 12 bases. V was pared by 0 bases and J by 2 bases, with 2 bases of the junction left unmatched. This CDR3 spans 16 amino acids. Germline V lookup: CDR1 MNHNY, CDR2 SVGAGI (reference sequence). This CDR3 reads CASSYSRLAGAYEQYF. The CDR3 coding sequence is TGTGCCAGCAGTTACTCGAGACTAGCGGGGGCCTACGAGCAGTACTTC.

There are a few counts of this clone. The rearrangement uses TRBV30 and TRBJ1-1; D may be TRBD1 (5 bases). This CDR3 is 13 amino acids long. In germline, CDR1 is GTSNPN, CDR2 SVGIG (reference sequence). With 3 bases removed from V and 4 bases from J, the gap between germline ends came to 12 bases. The chain's CDR3 is CAWRVLRGTEAFF. CDR3 sequence (DNA): TGTGCCTGGAGGGTCTTGAGGGGCACTGAAGCTTTCTTT.

The gene calls are TRBV19 and TRBJ1-2; TRBD1 matches 8 bases. The CDR3 contains 14 residues. Germline V lookup: CDR1 LNHDA, CDR2 SQIVND (reference sequence). The V gene end was trimmed by 7 bases and the J gene end by 8 bases; junction bases not matched to a gene: 12. The CDR3 reads CASNSPGGAIGYTF. CDR3 DNA: TGTGCCAGTAATTCGCCAGGGGGCGCGATAGGCTACACCTTC.

The chain combines TRBV30 with TRBJ1-5; unclear D gene. This CDR3 comprises 12 residues. Trimming took off 5 bases at V and 4 bases at J, with 9 bases between the two ends. The germline V gene has CDR1 GTSNPN and CDR2 SVGIG (reference sequence). The CDR3, as DNA: TGTGCCTGGGCAACTCCGAATCAGCCCCAGCATTTT. Translation: CAWATPNQPQHF.

The gene calls are TRBV5-6 and TRBJ2-7, with D perhaps TRBD1 (6 bases). Trimming removed 1 base at V and 4 bases at J, with 12 bases between. Germline V gives CDR1 SGHDT, CDR2 YYEEEE. This CDR3 comprises 14 residues. The CDR3 bases are TGTGCCAGCAGCTTGATGGGGGCAATTTACGAGCAGTACTTC. The encoded protein is CASSLMGAIYEQYF.

This clone was found a few times. The chain recombines TRBV6-5 with TRBJ1-2; no definite D call. CDR1 and CDR2 from the germline V gene are MNHEY and SVGAGI. The CDR3 is 14 residues long. Trimming removed 2 bases from V and 6 bases from J, with 13 bases in between. CDR3 region: CASSYSGASDGYTF. In DNA, the CDR3 is TGTGCCAGCAGTTACAGTGGCGCGAGTGATGGCTACACCTTC.

The genes are TRBV7-9 and TRBJ1-1, with D perhaps matching TRBD1 (5 bases). Germline V gene data show CDR1 as SEHNR and CDR2 as FQNEAQ (reference sequence). The CDR3 has 12 residues. V dropped 6 bases and J dropped 9 bases, with 14 bases sitting between them. The CDR3 spells CASSMSGQQAFF. CDR3 in DNA: TGTGCCAGCAGTATGTCGGGGCAACAAGCTTTCTTT.

V gene TRBV27 combines with J gene TRBJ1-1; maybe TRBD1 (6 bases). Per germline, CDR1 MNHEY and CDR2 SMNVEV (reference sequence). The CDR3 has 15 amino acids. V dropped 4 bases and J dropped 0 bases, with 12 bases sitting between them. CDR3 in amino acids: CASSSGGGLNTEAFF. CDR3 nucleotides: TGTGCCAGCAGTTCCGGGGGCGGGCTGAACACTGAAGCTTTCTTT.

The rearrangement joins TRBV5-4 to TRBJ2-2; perhaps TRBD1 as D (7 bases). The length of the CDR3 is 14 residues. CDR1 and CDR2 from the germline V gene are SGHNT and YYREEE (reference sequence). V was cut by 2 bases and J by 6 bases, with 11 bases left in between. The DNA for the CDR3 is TGTGCCAGCAGCTTCAGGGGGGCCTCCGGGGAGCTGTTTTTT. This gives the protein CASSFRGASGELFF.

This chain links TRBV27 with TRBJ1-3; tentative D call: TRBD1 (6 bases). The germline gives CDR1 MNHEY, CDR2 SMNVEV (reference sequence). This CDR3 region has 15 residues. Trimming left V 5 bases short and J 0 bases short, with 11 bases between. CDR3 sequence (DNA): TGTGCCAGCAGTAACACAGGGAGCTCTGGAAACACCATATATTTT. Encoded protein: CASSNTGSSGNTIYF.

The CDR3 DNA sequence: TGTGCCATCAGTGAGTCGATATATACGGGAGGTACAGATACGCAGTATTTT. It yields the protein CAISESIYTGGTDTQYF. V gene TRBV10-3 combines with J gene TRBJ2-3, with 7 bases fitting TRBD2. Germline trimming cut 0 bases from V and 3 bases from J; bases unmatched to any gene: 9. Germline V gene data show CDR1 as ENHRY and CDR2 as SYGVKD. This CDR3 spans 17 amino acids.

This clone was recorded a few times. The junction departs from the called germline gene at one end, perhaps through a read error. This chain connects TRBV10-3 to TRBJ2-7; 12 positions match TRBD2. Per germline, CDR1 ENHRY and CDR2 SYGVKD. The CDR3 consists of 13 residues. CDR3 in DNA: TGTGCCCTCAGGACTAGCGGGACCTACGAGCAGTACTTC. It encodes CALRTSGTYEQYF.

The chain has TRBV6-1 and TRBJ2-7; 10 bases are a match to TRBD2. In germline, CDR1 is MNHNS, CDR2 SASEGT. This CDR3 has 12 amino acids. The V gene end was trimmed by 7 bases and the J gene end by 7 bases; junction bases not matched to a gene: 4. CDR3 in DNA: TGTGCCAGCACCTTACTAGCGGGAGAGCAGTACTTC. Protein product: CASTLLAGEQYF.

This clone showed up just a few times. The CDR3 sequence is CASSYQGGEQFF. In nucleotides, the CDR3 is TGTGCCAGCAGTTACCAGGGAGGTGAGCAGTTCTTC. The chain combines TRBV6-5 with TRBJ2-1, with D perhaps matching TRBD2 (6 bases). Per the germline V gene, CDR1 is MNHEY and CDR2 is SVGAGI. The CDR3 consists of 12 residues. Trimming left V 2 bases short and J 9 bases short, with 8 bases between.

The V and J genes are TRBV4-1 and TRBJ1-1; D gene unclear. There are 14 residues in the CDR3. The V and J ends lost 8 bases and 0 bases respectively, with 13 bases between them. Per the germline V gene, CDR1 is MGHRA and CDR2 is YSYEKL. CDR3 DNA: TGCGCCAGCTCTCCCCTACACATGAACACTGAAGCTTTCTTT. This encodes CASSPLHMNTEAFF.

The genes are TRBV7-9 and TRBJ2-7; 9 positions match TRBD1. Germline V CDR1 and CDR2: SEHNR, FQNEAQ (reference sequence). V was clipped by 11 bases and J by 1 base; unmatched bases: 3. The CDR3 has 12 residues. The CDR3 nucleotides are TGTGCCGGAGGACAGGGGTCCTACGAGCAGTACTTC. It translates to CAGGQGSYEQYF.

The chain recombines TRBV4-1 with TRBJ1-5; D gene ambiguous. This CDR3 is built from 14 residues. The V gene lost 4 bases and the J gene lost 2 bases, with 9 bases spanning the gap. Germline assignment: CDR1 MGHRA and CDR2 YSYEKL. The CDR3 coding sequence is TGCGCCAGCAGCCGGACCCCCGGCAATCAGCCCCAGCATTTT. Its protein is CASSRTPGNQPQHF.

This chain connects TRBV29-1 to TRBJ1-2; a weak D match, TRBD1 (6 bases). The V end lost 3 bases, the J end lost 3 bases, and 11 bases lay between the germline ends. CDR1 SQVTM and CDR2 ANQGSEA come from the germline V gene. CDR3 size: 13 residues. The DNA for the CDR3 is TGCAGCGTTGACTGGGGGGCGTACTATGGCTACACCTTC. Translated, it gives CSVDWGAYYGYTF.

CDR3 sequence (DNA): TGTGCCAGCAGTTGGTTCCGGGACAGCAATGAGCAGTTCTTC. Translation: CASSWFRDSNEQFF. The chain combines TRBV27 with TRBJ2-1; 7 bases map to TRBD1. The ends lost 4 bases at V and 6 bases at J; junction bases unmatched: 6. This CDR3 is built from 14 residues. In germline, CDR1 is MNHEY, CDR2 SMNVEV (reference sequence).

This clone has a handful of counts. The rearrangement joins TRBV30 to TRBJ1-1; the match to TRBD1 covers 8 bases. Germline values: CDR1 GTSNPN, CDR2 SVGIG (reference sequence). Trimming cost V 2 bases and J 10 bases; bases outside gene matches: 9. This CDR3 spans 13 amino acids. CDR3 DNA sequence: TGTGCCTGGAGTACCGTCCAGGGGGCGCGAGCTTTCTTT. Amino acid sequence: CAWSTVQGARAFF.

This clone was recorded a few times. J is TRBJ2-7 and V is TRBV21-1; no check of the table's D call, TRBD1, against the DNA was made. TRBV21-1 is a listed pseudogene. The CDR3 has 13 residues. CDR3 nucleotide sequence: TGTGCCAGCAGCAAAGGAGGGGGACACGAGCAGTACTTC. Its translation: CASSKGGGHEQYF.

The rearrangement links TRBV11-2 to TRBJ2-3, with D perhaps TRBD2 (6 bases). V lost 5 bases and J lost 0, with 18 bases in between. The CDR3 spans 17 residues. Looked up from germline, CDR1 is SGHAT and CDR2 is FQNNGV. The chain's CDR3 is CASSPFFGSGSTDTQYF. In nucleotides, the CDR3 is TGTGCCAGCAGCCCCTTCTTTGGTAGCGGTAGCACAGATACGCAGTATTTT.

The chain has TRBV9 and TRBJ1-5; D may be TRBD1 (6 bases). The CDR3 runs to 15 residues. CDR1 is SGDLS and CDR2 is YYNGEE in the germline V gene. The V gene lost 2 bases and the J gene lost 0 bases, with 9 bases spanning the gap. CDR3 coding DNA: TGTGCCAGCAGCGTCGGGGGCTATAGCAATCAGCCCCAGCATTTT. It encodes CASSVGGYSNQPQHF.